The 18 T cell receptor beta chains presented below share a single source sample, sequenced in a study of T cells in Graves' hyperthyroidism and ophthalmopathy. What was amplified from RNA transcripts were TCR beta CDR3 regions. RT-PCR in the first round (using the HTBI primer set) targeted the TCR CDR3. TCRdb itself ran the multiplex PCR reads through MiXCR, one entry per CDR3 protein. The sample shows some 270,000 distinct CDR3 sequences, approximately 23% of them seen only once. Specimen: blood. These receptors all stem from a woman in her forties with Graves' ophthalmopathy.

This clonotype was seen many times. The J gene is TRBJ2-5, the V gene TRBV29-1, with TRBD2 identical over 8 bases. CDR1 is SQVTM, CDR2 ANQGSEA, per germline. V was pared by 0 bases and J by 3 bases, with 9 bases of the junction left unmatched. This CDR3 has 16 residues. The CDR3 DNA reads as TGCAGCGTTGAAGATGCCCCACTAGCGGCTAAAGAGACCCAGTACTTC. Translation: CSVEDAPLAAKETQYF. Together with reference TRBV29-1 and TRBJ2-5, the CDR3 gives the full variable domain: SAVISQKPSRDICQRGTSLTIQCQVDSQVTMMFWYRQQPGQSLTLIATANQGSEATYESGFVIDKFPISRPNLTFSTLTVSNMSPEDSSIYLCSVEDAPLAAKETQYFGPGTRLLVL.

This clonotype was observed many times. The V gene is TRBV7-2, the J gene TRBJ2-5; no definite D call. The CDR3 spans 13 residues. Trimming cost V 0 bases and J 5 bases, with 7 bases left between them. CDR1 and CDR2 from the germline V gene are SGHTA and FQGNSA. The CDR3 sequence: CASSLAEWETQYF. The CDR3 DNA reads as TGTGCCAGCAGCTTAGCGGAATGGGAGACCCAGTACTTC.

Regarding this clonotype: This clone may be a read error of a much larger clone one base away. The chain recombines TRBV7-3 with TRBJ2-5, with TRBD1 matching over 7 bases. Germline CDR1 SGHTA, CDR2 FQGTGA. V lost 5 bases and J lost 4; bases outside the gene matches: 10. The CDR3 covers 15 residues. CDR3 DNA sequence: TGTGCCAGCAGCCCAAGCGAAGGGGGCGGAGAGACCCAGTACTTC. Its translation is CASSPSEGGGETQYF.

This clonotype was observed many times. A read error may explain this, as a much larger clone is one base away. The chain recombines TRBV5-1 with TRBJ2-2, with a weak D call TRBD2 (6 bases). The CDR3 totals 15 residues. Looked up from germline, CDR1 is SGHRS and CDR2 is YFSETQ. V was clipped by 0 bases and J by 1 base, with 7 bases between them. In nucleotides, the CDR3 is TGCGCCAGCAGCTTGGTTAGCGGGAACACCGGGGAGCTGTTTTTT. Its protein product is CASSLVSGNTGELFF.

The J gene is TRBJ1-5, the V gene TRBV12-3 or TRBV12-4, with 7 bases aligning to TRBD1. The length of the CDR3 is 14 residues. The V and J ends lost 6 bases and 4 bases, in that order; junction bases with no gene match: 6. CDR3 loop: CASSQGTANQPQHF. The CDR3 bases are TGTGCCAGCAGCCAAGGGACAGCGAATCAGCCCCAGCATTTT.

This clonotype has at least ten counts. The chain combines TRBV28 with TRBJ2-4; D is possibly TRBD1 (6 bases). This CDR3 is built from 17 residues. Germline CDR1 reads MDHEN; CDR2 reads SYDVKM. V was clipped by 6 bases and J by 6 bases, with 24 bases between them. The CDR3 nucleotides read TGTGCCAGCAGCCGCCGGCGACAGGCCGGATCTTTAAACATTCAGTACTTC. Protein product: CASSRRRQAGSLNIQYF.

The J gene is TRBJ2-2, the V gene TRBV11-3, with 8 nucleotides matching TRBD1. V gave up 5 bases and J gave up 4 bases; unmatched junction bases: 6. The CDR3 runs 15 residues. Germline V CDR1 and CDR2: SGHNT, YENEEA. CDR3 coding DNA: TGTGCCAGCAGCGAAGGACAGGGTGGCACCGGGGAGCTGTTTTTT. This codes for CASSEGQGGTGELFF.

The CDR3 DNA is TGTGCCAGCAGTGAAGTTGGACAGGGGGCGTTGGGCTACACCTTC. Translating gives CASSEVGQGALGYTF. The V gene is TRBV6-1, the J gene TRBJ1-2, with 11 bases aligning to TRBD1. This CDR3 is built from 15 residues. CDR1 and CDR2 (germline): MNHNS, SASEGT. V shed 1 base and J 8 bases; nucleotides not matched to a gene: 6.

This clonotype was seen at least ten times. For the CDR3, the DNA is TGTGCCAGCAGTTTAGGGACAGGGGGCTGGGGCTACACCTTC. Its translation: CASSLGTGGWGYTF. The chain joins TRBV12-3 or TRBV12-4 to TRBJ1-2; TRBD1 matches at 11 bases. The junction had 3 bases not matched to a gene; V was cut back by 1 base and J by 8 bases. CDR3 length: 14 amino acids.

Ten or more counts support this clonotype. The rearrangement joins TRBV6-2 or TRBV6-3 to TRBJ1-2; D ambiguous. V was pared by 4 bases and J by 7 bases, with 7 bases between. Germline values: CDR1 MNHEY, CDR2 SVGEGT. This CDR3 comprises 11 residues. CDR3 residues: CASSFQSGYTF. The CDR3 DNA reads TGTGCCAGCAGTTTTCAGAGTGGCTACACCTTC.

This clonotype was picked up many times. V and J are TRBV7-9 and TRBJ2-2; perhaps D is TRBD1 or TRBD2 (5 bases each). Trimming pared 5 bases from V and 0 bases from J, leaving 10 bases between. Per the germline V gene, CDR1 is SEHNR and CDR2 is FQNEAQ (reference sequence). The CDR3 covers 15 residues. The CDR3 reads CASSEGTANTGELFF. The CDR3 coding sequence is TGTGCCAGCAGCGAAGGGACGGCGAACACCGGGGAGCTGTTTTTT.

This clonotype occurred many times. The chain is built from TRBV28 and TRBJ2-7; 13 positions agree with TRBD2. J was trimmed by 6 bases and V by 6 bases; bases with no gene match: 8. Looked up from germline, CDR1 is MDHEN and CDR2 is SYDVKM. The CDR3 spans 15 residues. The CDR3 sequence is CASRETSGRASEQYF. CDR3 coding DNA: TGTGCCAGCAGGGAAACTAGCGGGAGGGCCTCCGAGCAGTACTTC.

This clonotype was seen at least ten times. The V gene is TRBV20-1, the J gene TRBJ2-5; 8 bases align to TRBD2. After removal of 5 bases from V and 4 bases from J, the junction contained 3 bases not matched to a gene. The germline V gene encodes CDR1 DFQATT and CDR2 SNEGSKA (reference sequence). The CDR3 runs to 12 residues. CDR3 in amino acids: CSADLAGETQYF. CDR3 bases: TGCAGTGCTGATCTAGCGGGAGAGACCCAGTACTTC.

This clonotype was observed at least ten times. The chain has TRBV7-3 and TRBJ2-6; D remains ambiguous. Germline V CDR1 and CDR2: SGHTA, FQGTGA. The CDR3 extends over 15 amino acids. Trimming pared 0 bases from V and 3 bases from J, leaving 6 bases between. Here the CDR3 reads CASSLTIGGANVLTF. CDR3 coding DNA: TGTGCCAGCAGCTTAACAATCGGTGGGGCCAACGTCCTGACTTTC. The full variable domain, its missing parts supplied by reference TRBV7-3 and TRBJ2-6, is GAGVSQTPSNKVTEKGKYVELRCDPISGHTALYWYRQSLGQGPEFLIYFQGTGAADDSGLPNDRFFAVRPEGSVSTLKIQRTERGDSAVYLCASSLTIGGANVLTFGAGSRLTVL.

This clonotype was seen repeatedly, ten times or more. The CDR3 region is CSVTNSGRAPGELFF. Here the CDR3 DNA reads TGCAGCGTTACTAATAGCGGGAGGGCCCCCGGGGAGCTGTTTTTT. The rearrangement joins TRBV29-1 to TRBJ2-2; TRBD2 matches at 11 bases. The germline V gene has CDR1 SQVTM and CDR2 ANQGSEA. With V trimmed by 5 bases and J by 6 bases, 8 bases remained unmatched. The CDR3 has 15 residues.

This clonotype was recorded many times. The chain recombines TRBV9 with TRBJ2-7, with 8 bases lining up with TRBD2. The length of the CDR3 is 14 residues. Germline lookup yields CDR1 SGDLS and CDR2 YYNGEE. V shed 0 bases, J shed 6 bases, and the junction held 5 bases outside the gene matches. DNA for the CDR3: TGTGCCAGCAGCGTAGGCGAAGCGGGAGTCGAGCAGTACTTC. Its protein product is CASSVGEAGVEQYF.

The sample holds many counts of this clonotype. The chain recombines TRBV4-1 with TRBJ2-7; 12 nucleotides agree with TRBD2. Germline CDR1 reads MGHRA; CDR2 reads YSYEKL. The CDR3 consists of 15 residues. V gave up 4 bases and J gave up 2 bases; unmatched junction bases: 3. CDR3 residues: CASSLRTSGTYEQYF. DNA for the CDR3: TGCGCCAGCAGCCTCAGGACTAGCGGGACCTACGAGCAGTACTTC.

This clonotype was seen ten or more times. The chain uses TRBV29-1 and TRBJ2-7; TRBD1 matches 7 bases. This CDR3 is 14 amino acids long. Germline V lookup: CDR1 SQVTM, CDR2 ANQGSEA. J was trimmed by 2 bases and V by 2 bases; bases with no gene match: 6. As DNA, the CDR3 is TGCAGCGTTGAACTACAGGGGAGTCCCTACGAGCAGTACTTC. Its translation: CSVELQGSPYEQYF.